These 32 T cell receptor beta chains share one sample of origin, sequenced in a study of regulatory T cells in long-lasting Graves disease. Stated time point: persistent/refractory GD, antithyroid drugs over 5 years with positive TRAb. PBMC RNA served as the TCR library source. CDR3-region Arm-PCR and iRepertoire HTBI primers produced the TCR beta libraries. Each CDR3 protein gets one entry after TCRdb re-called the multiplex PCR reads with MiXCR. The table includes roughly 400,000 distinct CDR3 sequences, around 21% detected once. The sample in question was peripheral blood mononuclear cells (PBMCs), obtained when the disease was refractory, from a patient treated with antithyroid drugs. The receptors come from a female donor with Graves disease.

This clonotype was counted only a few times. V is TRBV10-3 and J is TRBJ1-2; the match to TRBD1 covers 7 bases. Losses at the gene ends were 10 bases for V and 6 bases for J; bases not matched to a gene: 11. Looked up from germline, CDR1 is ENHRY and CDR2 is SYGVKD. The CDR3 totals 13 residues. DNA of the CDR3: TGTGCCACCCGGGACAGATTGAGTGATGGCTACACCTTC. Encoded protein: CATRDRLSDGYTF.

The rearrangement links TRBV30 to TRBJ2-1; tentatively, D is TRBD2 (6 bases). Trimming stripped 0 bases from V and 3 bases from J, with 12 bases between. The CDR3 is 15 amino acids. Looked up from germline, CDR1 is GTSNPN and CDR2 is SVGIG (reference sequence). The CDR3 reads CAWSVRGRIYNEQFF. The CDR3 DNA reads as TGTGCCTGGAGTGTACGTGGGAGGATCTACAATGAGCAGTTCTTC.

This clonotype was found a few times. The chain recombines TRBV30 with TRBJ2-5; the D gene is possibly TRBD2 (5 bases). V lost 0 bases to trimming and J lost 4 bases, with 21 bases between them. Germline lookup yields CDR1 GTSNPN and CDR2 SVGIG (reference sequence). The CDR3 sequence is 17 residues long. This CDR3 is CAWSVMRVARRLETQYF. DNA of the CDR3: TGTGCCTGGAGTGTAATGAGGGTAGCTAGACGATTAGAGACCCAGTACTTC.

This clonotype was detected a few times. The chain has TRBV19 and TRBJ1-1, with no clear D. V was clipped by 3 bases and J by 6 bases, with 11 bases between them. The CDR3 totals 13 residues. The germline gives CDR1 LNHDA, CDR2 SQIVND (reference sequence). The CDR3 DNA reads TGTGCCAGTAGTATTTCGGGGAGAGCTGAAGCTTTCTTT. Protein product: CASSISGRAEAFF. Supplemented by reference TRBV19 and TRBJ1-1, the full variable domain reads DGGITQSPKYLFRKEGQNVTLSCEQNLNHDAMYWYRQDPGQGLRLIYYSQIVNDFQKGDIAEGYSVSREKKESFPLTVTSAQKNPTAFYLCASSISGRAEAFFGQGTRLTVV.

This clonotype has only a few counts. The chain recombines TRBV20-1 with TRBJ2-5; D may be TRBD2 (5 bases). There are 14 residues in the CDR3. Trimming removed 1 base at V and 2 bases at J, with 11 bases between. Germline V CDR1 and CDR2: DFQATT, SNEGSKA (reference sequence). CDR3 DNA: TGCAGTGCTAGAGTTACTGGCGGGCAAGAGACCCAGTACTTC. Amino acid sequence: CSARVTGGQETQYF.

The V and J genes are TRBV7-9 and TRBJ1-1; unclear D gene. Germline-derived CDR1 and CDR2 are SEHNR and FQNEAQ (reference sequence). V shed 4 bases and J shed 4 bases, with 7 bases lying between them. This CDR3 is 12 amino acids long. CDR3 residues: CASSSPITEAFF. In nucleotides, the CDR3 is TGTGCCAGCAGCTCCCCGATCACTGAAGCTTTCTTT. Combining the CDR3 with reference TRBV7-9 and TRBJ1-1 gives the whole variable domain DTGVSQNPRHKITKRGQNVTFRCDPISEHNRLYWYRQTLGQGPEFLTYFQNEAQLEKSRLLSDRFSAERPKGSFSTLEIQRTEQGDSAMYLCASSSPITEAFFGQGTRLTVV.

The chain uses TRBV10-3 and TRBJ2-7; D gene unclear. This CDR3 contains 12 residues. CDR1 ENHRY and CDR2 SYGVKD come from the germline V gene. Trimming stripped 4 bases from V and 4 bases from J, with 8 bases between. The chain's CDR3 is CAISVVDYEQYF. CDR3 nucleotides: TGTGCCATCAGTGTCGTAGATTACGAGCAGTACTTC.

This clonotype has more than one count but fewer than ten. The chain employs TRBV9 and TRBJ2-7; TRBD1 matches 7 bases. The ends lost 4 bases at V and 12 bases at J; junction bases unmatched: 10. Per the germline V gene, CDR1 is SGDLS and CDR2 is YYNGEE. The CDR3 loop spans 12 amino acids. The CDR3 reads CASSRDRVLLYF. The CDR3 nucleotides read TGTGCCAGCAGCAGAGACAGGGTCCTTCTGTACTTC.

The chain is built from TRBV10-1 and TRBJ2-2; 8 bases line up with TRBD1. Germline trimming cut 6 bases from V and 3 bases from J; bases unmatched to any gene: 9. CDR3 length equals 16 residues. The germline V gene encodes CDR1 WNHNN and CDR2 SYGVQD (reference sequence). The CDR3 region is CASSERTGSDTGELFF. The CDR3 DNA reads as TGCGCCAGCAGCGAGCGGACAGGGAGTGACACCGGGGAGCTGTTTTTT.

This clonotype was counted between two and nine times. V is TRBV10-1 and J is TRBJ1-6; D is unclear. Trimming took off 3 bases at V and 14 bases at J, with 14 bases between the two ends. The CDR3 sequence is 13 residues long. In germline, CDR1 is WNHNN, CDR2 SYGVQD (reference sequence). The CDR3 DNA is TGCGCCAGCAGTGATTTTATGGCCGGCACCCTCCACTTT. Protein product: CASSDFMAGTLHF.

This clonotype was found many times. The chain employs TRBV11-2 and TRBJ1-1; no clear D. The CDR3 contains 15 residues. Trimming left V 1 base short and J 2 bases short, with 11 bases between. Germline V gene sequence: CDR1 SGHAT, CDR2 FQNNGV. CDR3 nucleotide sequence: TGTGCCAGCAGCTTAGGAGTCAGCTCCAACACTGAAGCTTTCTTT. It codes for CASSLGVSSNTEAFF. The full variable domain, rest sourced from reference TRBV11-2 and TRBJ1-1, is EAGVAQSPRYKIIEKRQSVAFWCNPISGHATLYWYQQILGQGPKLLIQFQNNGVVDDSQLPKDRFSAERLKGVDSTLKIQPAKLEDSAVYLCASSLGVSSNTEAFFGQGTRLTVV.

The rearrangement joins TRBV28 to TRBJ2-1, with 11 bases that match TRBD2. The CDR3 has 15 residues. J was trimmed by 7 bases and V by 6 bases; bases with no gene match: 8. Germline V gives CDR1 MDHEN, CDR2 SYDVKM. The CDR3 nucleotides are TGTGCCAGCAGCTCAGGACTAGCGGGTACTAATGAGCAGTTCTTC. It translates to CASSSGLAGTNEQFF.

This clonotype was recorded a few times. Being one base from a much bigger clone, this may be a read error. J is TRBJ1-2 and V is TRBV28, with 7 bases identical to TRBD1. This CDR3 comprises 15 residues. Germline CDR1 is MDHEN and CDR2 is SYDVKM. V was pared by 5 bases and J by 4 bases, with 10 bases of the junction left unmatched. The CDR3 DNA follows: TGTGCCAGCAGTGTCCCGACAGGGAACAGCTATGGCTACACCTTC. This sequence encodes CASSVPTGNSYGYTF.

Ten or more counts support this clonotype. The V and J genes are TRBV5-8 and TRBJ1-6, with 9 bases aligning to TRBD1. This CDR3 spans 15 amino acids. Per the germline V gene, CDR1 is SGHTS and CDR2 is YDEGEE. J lost 5 bases, V lost 0 bases, and 0 bases had no gene match. The DNA of the CDR3 is TGTGCCAGCAGCTTGGGGGACAGGGATAATTCACCCCTCCACTTT. It translates to CASSLGDRDNSPLHF.

This clonotype turned up a few times. This chain joins TRBV29-1 and TRBJ2-7; 7 bases map to TRBD2. The CDR3 has 13 residues. The J segment lost 2 bases and the V segment lost 7 bases, leaving 8 bases of the junction unmatched. Germline V gives CDR1 SQVTM, CDR2 ANQGSEA. This chain's CDR3 is CSALADLTYEQYF. CDR3 coding DNA: TGCAGCGCCCTAGCGGACCTCACCTACGAGCAGTACTTC.

The V and J genes are TRBV25-1 and TRBJ1-1; 7 bases map to TRBD1. V was pared by 1 base and J by 4 bases, with 6 bases of the junction left unmatched. This CDR3 comprises 15 residues. Germline CDR1 and CDR2: MGHDK and SYGVNS. Here the CDR3 DNA reads TGTGCCAGCAGTGAATTGGCAGGGGGGGGCACTGAAGCTTTCTTT. Translation: CASSELAGGGTEAFF.

This clonotype was detected many times. The V gene is TRBV12-3 or TRBV12-4, the J gene TRBJ2-5; D unclear. V was pared by 3 bases and J by 5 bases, with 10 bases between. The CDR3 totals 13 residues. CDR3 in amino acids: CASSLGPAETQYF. DNA of the CDR3: TGTGCCAGCAGTTTGGGCCCGGCGGAGACCCAGTACTTC.

This clonotype was seen more than once but under ten times. The V and J genes are TRBV20-1 and TRBJ2-7, with a weak D call TRBD2 (6 bases). Trimming shortened V by 6 bases and J by 3 bases, and 18 bases separated the two germline ends. The CDR3 contains 14 residues. The germline CDR1 and CDR2 sequences are DFQATT and SNEGSKA (reference sequence). DNA for the CDR3: TGCAGTGCACCTAAGGCGGGAAATTTCTACGAGCAGTACTTC. This translates into CSAPKAGNFYEQYF.

V and J are TRBV20-1 and TRBJ2-3; TRBD2 matches 8 bases. After removal of 6 bases from V and 4 bases from J, the junction contained 12 bases not matched to a gene. The CDR3 totals 15 residues. Germline V gene sequence: CDR1 DFQATT, CDR2 SNEGSKA (reference sequence). CDR3 protein: CSAPASGSVADTQYF. The DNA for the CDR3 is TGCAGTGCCCCGGCGAGCGGGAGTGTGGCAGATACGCAGTATTTT.

The chain employs TRBV25-1 and TRBJ1-1; D remains unclear. Germline V gene data show CDR1 as MGHDK and CDR2 as SYGVNS. Trimming removed 4 bases at V and 3 bases at J, with 15 bases between. The CDR3 length is 15 residues. CDR3: CASSGYLGEDTEAFF. The CDR3 coding sequence is TGTGCCAGCAGTGGTTATCTTGGGGAGGACACTGAAGCTTTCTTT.

The gene calls are TRBV9 and TRBJ2-5, with TRBD2 identical over 7 bases. Germline trimming cut 4 bases from V and 1 base from J; bases unmatched to any gene: 4. This CDR3 spans 14 amino acids. Germline values: CDR1 SGDLS, CDR2 YYNGEE. DNA of the CDR3: TGTGCCAGCAGCCAGCGGGGCGTCCAAGAGACCCAGTACTTC. Translation gives CASSQRGVQETQYF.

Many counts were recorded for this clonotype. The genes are TRBV18 and TRBJ1-4; the D gene is possibly TRBD1 (5 bases). The germline CDR1 and CDR2 sequences are KGHSH and LQKENI. Trimming removed 4 bases at V and 10 bases at J, with 13 bases between. The CDR3 contains 13 residues. The CDR3 protein is CASSRGNDGKLFF. CDR3 coding DNA: TGTGCCAGCTCACGGGGGAACGATGGAAAACTGTTTTTT.

This clonotype has at least ten counts. The V and J genes are TRBV12-3 or TRBV12-4 and TRBJ2-2; 8 bases fit TRBD1. This CDR3 region has 15 residues. V lost 6 bases to trimming and J lost 0 bases; unmatched junction nucleotides: 3. In nucleotides, the CDR3 is TGTGCCAGCAGGTCACAGGGGGCGAACACCGGGGAGCTGTTTTTT. Encoded protein: CASRSQGANTGELFF.

This clonotype was detected ten times or more. V usage is TRBV6-2 or TRBV6-3 and J usage is TRBJ1-1; no reliable D call. The CDR3 sequence is 14 residues long. Trimming took off 3 bases at V and 0 bases at J, with 8 bases between the two ends. Germline CDR1 MNHEY, CDR2 SVGEGT. DNA of the CDR3: TGTGCCAGCAGTTATGCCCAGATGAACACTGAAGCTTTCTTT. Its protein product is CASSYAQMNTEAFF.

This clonotype was seen at least ten times. The V call is TRBV7-2, the J call TRBJ2-7, with D unresolved. Trimming stripped 5 bases from V and 6 bases from J, with 20 bases between. This CDR3 spans 15 amino acids. Germline CDR1 SGHTA, CDR2 FQGNSA. The CDR3 coding sequence is TGTGCCAGCAGCCCCCAACTAACTATAAACCGCGAGCAGTACTTC. Protein: CASSPQLTINREQYF.

This clonotype has at least ten counts. The chain joins TRBV7-9 to TRBJ2-5; 11 nucleotides match TRBD2. The CDR3 totals 15 residues. Trimming at V came to 4 bases and at J to 7 bases, leaving 8 bases not matched to a gene. Looked up from germline, CDR1 is SEHNR and CDR2 is FQNEAQ (reference sequence). CDR3: CASSSVAGGIGTQYF. CDR3 DNA: TGTGCCAGCAGCTCCGTAGCGGGAGGGATCGGGACCCAGTACTTC.

V usage is TRBV10-1 and J usage is TRBJ1-2; D not certain. Germline V gene lookup returns CDR1 WNHNN and CDR2 SYGVQD (reference sequence). Trimming took 7 bases from V and 7 from J, leaving 13 bases between them. The CDR3 totals 12 residues. CDR3 sequence: CASTQAGFGYTF. The CDR3 region has the DNA TGCGCCAGCACCCAGGCGGGGTTTGGCTACACCTTC.

This clonotype was recorded at least ten times. This chain uses TRBV20-1 with TRBJ2-5; 9 bases agree with TRBD1. Germline values: CDR1 DFQATT, CDR2 SNEGSKA (reference sequence). The CDR3 covers 15 residues. V lost 5 bases, J lost 2 bases, and 9 bases stayed unmatched. The CDR3 is CSAFGPGQGQETQYF. CDR3 nucleotides: TGCAGTGCTTTCGGTCCGGGACAGGGTCAAGAGACCCAGTACTTC.

This clonotype came up many times. The CDR3 DNA sequence: TGTGCCAGCAGCCACCCGACTAGCGGGAGTTCCCCCGAGCAGTACTTC. This gives the protein CASSHPTSGSSPEQYF. This sequence joins TRBV7-2 and TRBJ2-7, with 12 bases identical to TRBD2. The CDR3 sequence is 16 residues long. Per germline, CDR1 SGHTA and CDR2 FQGNSA. With 5 bases clipped from V and 6 bases from J, the junction kept 11 bases outside the gene matches.

V is TRBV6-1 and J is TRBJ1-2; no clear D gene. Germline-derived CDR1 and CDR2 are MNHNS and SASEGT. Trimming pared 6 bases from V and 2 bases from J, leaving 22 bases between. The CDR3 sequence is 17 residues long. CDR3 nucleotide sequence: TGTGCCAGCAGAGGATGGCAGTCAAGCTCATCAAACTATGGCTACACCTTC. This translates into CASRGWQSSSSNYGYTF.

This clonotype showed up many times. The chain employs TRBV2 and TRBJ2-5; tentatively, D is TRBD1 or TRBD2 (5 bases each). This CDR3 has 15 amino acids. Germline lookup yields CDR1 SNHLY and CDR2 FYNNEI. V lost 3 bases and J 7 bases, leaving 18 bases between the germline ends. Written as DNA, the CDR3 is TGTGCCAGCAGTGACGACGGGACCACAATAAGGACCCAGTACTTC. Translated: CASSDDGTTIRTQYF.

Points on this clonotype: Possible read error: a much larger clone is one base away. J is TRBJ2-7 and V is TRBV6-5; tentative D call: TRBD2 (5 bases). CDR1 is MNHEY, CDR2 SVGAGI, per germline. The CDR3 has 15 amino acids. With 2 bases removed from V and 4 bases from J, the gap between germline ends came to 15 bases. The CDR3 bases are TGTGCCAGCAGTTACCTCCTAGCCTCAATTTACGAGCAGTACTTC. It encodes CASSYLLASIYEQYF.